The 5 T cell receptor beta chains reported below all come from one sample, sequenced in a study of T-cell reconstitution after alpha-beta-depleted transplantation in children. This sample's TCRbeta library carried unique molecular identifier barcodes. One entry per CDR3 protein, called by TCRdb with MiXCR from the PCR reads. The sample consists of under 850,000 distinct CDR3 sequences, less than 15% of them appearing once. Specimen: PBMCs, collected before TCRalphabeta/CD19-depleted stem cell transplant. The source is a girl aged 2 to 9 with congenital amegakaryocytic thrombocytopenia, due to receive a stem cell transplant.

This clonotype was observed a handful of times. The rearrangement uses TRBV7-2 and TRBJ2-1; D gene ambiguous. Germline V gene lookup returns CDR1 SGHTA and CDR2 FQGNSA. This CDR3 has 19 amino acids. V lost 3 bases and J 3 bases, leaving 24 bases between the germline ends. The CDR3 protein is CASSFSGGRGQSLYNEQFF. The DNA of the CDR3 is TGTGCCAGCAGCTTTTCGGGTGGGCGAGGTCAAAGCCTCTACAATGAGCAGTTCTTC.

The rearrangement joins TRBV20-1 to TRBJ2-7, with 8 nucleotides matching TRBD2. J gave up 4 bases and V 5 bases, and 4 bases lay outside the gene matches. CDR1 DFQATT and CDR2 SNEGSKA come from the germline V gene (reference sequence). The CDR3 totals 12 residues. The CDR3 spells CSAPGRAYEQYF. CDR3 DNA sequence: TGCAGTGCTCCCGGGAGGGCATACGAGCAGTACTTC.

The rearrangement joins TRBV4-1 to TRBJ2-6; D may match TRBD1 or TRBD2 (5 bases each). The V and J ends lost 4 bases and 2 bases respectively, with 21 bases between them. The CDR3 length is 19 residues. Germline loops: CDR1 MGHRA, CDR2 YSYEKL. The CDR3 sequence: CASSLWASGRSPGANVLTF. CDR3 nucleotide sequence: TGCGCCAGCAGCCTCTGGGCCTCAGGGAGATCGCCTGGGGCCAACGTCCTGACTTTC.

Many counts were recorded for this clonotype. The chain couples TRBV12-3 or TRBV12-4 to TRBJ1-2; D gene uncertain. This CDR3 spans 13 amino acids. The V and J ends lost 3 bases and 3 bases respectively, with 8 bases between them. The CDR3 region has the DNA TGTGCCAGCAGTTTTAGGCCCGACTATGGCTACACCTTC. Its protein product is CASSFRPDYGYTF.

This clonotype occurred many times. The genes are TRBV29-1 and TRBJ2-7; 12 nucleotides align to TRBD1. Trimming removed 7 bases from V and 4 bases from J; junction bases left unmatched: 20. The CDR3 is made up of 18 amino acids. Germline-derived CDR1 and CDR2 are SQVTM and ANQGSEA. The CDR3 coding sequence is TGCAGCGCCACTTACCGGGACAGGGGGCTATGGGGGACTTACGAGCAGTACTTC. Protein sequence: CSATYRDRGLWGTYEQYF.